Below, one T cell receptor (beta chain) is given with its context. Antigen specificity is unknown. Treatment defined: around 19 received Ad26.COV2.S at low or high dose, single or two shots; roughly five received placebo; per-sample allocation not given. The samples date from day 63 after the first vaccine or placebo injection. Expressing Wuhan-strain SARS-CoV-2 spike, an Ad26 vector served as the vaccine. Sequencing was performed with immunoSEQ multiplex PCR; in TCRdb, only in-frame clones are kept and a portion is missing. The sample yields fewer than 400,000 clones, around 85% seen once. This sample is drawn from a study of Ad26.COV2.S vaccination and SARS-CoV-2 variants. Study observations and caveats: Comparability of non-spike TCR breadth was observed across vaccine and placebo recipients. Spike-specific responses of CD8+ and CD4+ T cells were reported to display substantial breadth after vaccination. Analyses of TCR breadth and depth may have underestimated total T cell responses.

CDR3 size: 15 residues. CDR1 LNHDA and CDR2 SQIVND come from the germline V gene (reference sequence). J lost 3 bases, V lost 4 bases, and 5 bases had no gene match. This TCR derives from a person aged 18 to 59 who received the Ad26.COV2.S COVID-19 vaccine or a placebo. This rearrangement joins TRBV19 to TRBJ1-5, with 8 bases fitting TRBD1. The sequences come from peripheral blood, collected in a trial of Ad26.COV2.S vaccine versus placebo. The CDR3 spells CASSTQDRANQPQHF. CDR3 coding DNA: TGTGCCAGTAGTACCCAGGACAGGGCCAATCAGCCCCAGCATTTT.